This T cell receptor (beta chain) was identified during a study of T cell clonality in common variable immunodeficiency. Whole-study findings and limits: CVID patient heterogeneity limited repertoire-clinical complication correlations. In common variable immunodeficiency, TCR beta chains reportedly carried fewer deletions and N-nucleotide insertions.

The protocol was immunoSEQ multiplex PCR, while the TCRdb copy is restricted to in-frame clones and leaves out a portion. The sample is made up of 20,000 to 25,000 clones, none counted only once. Of CVID subjects, under 17 were female and approximately 31 male, mean age 40. Germline CDR1 and CDR2: KGHSH and LQKENI. The CDR3 contains 16 residues. Trimming removed 5 bases at V and 5 bases at J, with 19 bases between. This clone occurred many times. The antigen remains undetermined. The read falls 3 residues short of the CDR3 end, and the missing part is taken from the germline J gene. Source material: peripheral blood mononuclear cells. The genes are TRBV18 and TRBJ1-5; possible D gene TRBD1, 6 bases. This clonotype originated in a human donor with common variable immunodeficiency. Partial CDR3 DNA: TGTGCCAGCTCATTCGAAGAGACAGGATTCCATCAGCCC. Its protein product is CASSFEETGFHQP. The entire CDR3 sequence reads CASSFEETGFHQPQHF.